This record concerns one T cell receptor (beta chain) sequence. The target antigen is unknown. These data are taken from a study of shared clonotypes between healthy human individuals. Running of the assay took place at deep level. Across several immunoSEQ plates, the genomic DNA of each subset was split evenly. Measured with immunoSEQ multiplex PCR; TCRdb has only the in-frame clones, and not every one. The repertoire holds hundreds of thousands of clones, with about 96% as singletons. Overall study results and limits: What limited the represented genetic and exposure-history diversity was the small number of donors.

Positively selected for CCR7, the CD45RO-negative cells used as naive CD8 cells excluded terminally differentiated effector memory CD45RA+ cells. The V gene end was trimmed by 5 bases and the J gene end by 0 bases; junction bases not matched to a gene: 14. This CDR3 contains 18 residues. Germline lookup yields CDR1 MNHEY and CDR2 SMNVEV (reference sequence). Sequencing used naive CD8+ T cells sorted from blood. This chain links TRBV27 with TRBJ2-7; 9 nucleotides agree with TRBD2. The source is a woman aged 25 to 39 in good health. CDR3 in amino acids: CASSTGDGAGGVSYEQYF. For the CDR3, the DNA is TGTGCCAGCAGTACCGGAGACGGAGCGGGAGGTGTCTCCTACGAGCAGTACTTC.